The 3 T cell receptor beta chains presented below share a single source sample, sequenced in a study of T cells after posttransplantation cyclophosphamide. Treatment was busulfan-fludarabine conditioning, a marrow graft, and cyclophosphamide on days +3 and +4. TCRdb's copy holds only in-frame clones and misses some; the assay was immunoSEQ multiplex PCR. The profile shows more than 4,500 clones, 82% of them singletons. The specimen comprised CD4+ T cells sorted from blood, sampled nearly 360 days after allogeneic stem cell transplant with posttransplant cyclophosphamide. These receptors all stem from a male patient in his fifties who received an allogeneic stem cell transplant from a related donor and was CMV-positive. T cells may partly derive from the graft donor.

The chain uses TRBV27 and TRBJ1-5; D gene ambiguous. V lost 4 bases and J lost 4, with 14 bases in between. The CDR3 has 15 residues. Germline V gives CDR1 MNHEY, CDR2 SMNVEV (reference sequence). In DNA, the CDR3 is TGTGCCAGCAGTTGGGAGATAGCGGCGAATCAGCCCCAGCATTTT. It translates to CASSWEIAANQPQHF.

The rearrangement links TRBV18 to TRBJ2-2, with 8 positions matching TRBD1. The CDR3 runs 16 residues. Germline CDR1 and CDR2: KGHSH and LQKENI. V was clipped by 3 bases and J by 3 bases; unmatched bases: 6. CDR3 DNA: TGTGCCAGCTCACCTCCAGGGGGCCGTGACACCGGGGAGCTGTTTTTT. Protein product: CASSPPGGRDTGELFF.

The chain employs TRBV18 and TRBJ1-2, with 10 bases fitting TRBD1. After removal of 2 bases from V and 6 bases from J, the junction contained 9 bases not matched to a gene. Germline V gene sequence: CDR1 KGHSH, CDR2 LQKENI. This CDR3 spans 16 amino acids. CDR3 bases: TGTGCCAGCTCACCAGCGCCGGGACAGGGGAGCGATGGCTACACCTTC. It codes for CASSPAPGQGSDGYTF.